The entry below gives a single TCR beta chain sequence along with its context. These data come from a study of blood T cell repertoires in COVID-19. Sequencing was performed with immunoSEQ multiplex PCR; in TCRdb, only in-frame clones are kept and a portion is missing. The table records roughly 180,000 clones, over 70% of them present only once. Cohorts were based on clinical histories the participants reported. The ends lost 3 bases at V and 4 bases at J; junction bases unmatched: 6. The CDR3 totals 15 residues. Germline CDR1 LNHDA, CDR2 SQIVND (reference sequence). The source material was PBMCs or T cells enriched from blood (not recorded which). This TCR derives from a woman in her forties with acute COVID-19. The V gene is TRBV19, the J gene TRBJ1-5; the match to TRBD1 covers 7 bases. CDR3 protein: CASSMWAGGNQPQHF. In DNA form, the CDR3 reads TGTGCCAGTAGTATGTGGGCAGGGGGGAATCAGCCCCAGCATTTT.